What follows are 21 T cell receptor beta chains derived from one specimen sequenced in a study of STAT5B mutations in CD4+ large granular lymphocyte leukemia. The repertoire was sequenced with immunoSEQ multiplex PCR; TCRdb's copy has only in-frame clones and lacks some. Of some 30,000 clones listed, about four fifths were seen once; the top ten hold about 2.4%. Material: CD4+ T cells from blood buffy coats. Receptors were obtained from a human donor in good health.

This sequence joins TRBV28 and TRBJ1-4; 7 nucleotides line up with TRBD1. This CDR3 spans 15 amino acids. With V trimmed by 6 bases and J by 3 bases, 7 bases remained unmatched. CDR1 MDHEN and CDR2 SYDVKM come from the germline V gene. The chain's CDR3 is CASSPYDRANEKLFF. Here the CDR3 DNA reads TGTGCCAGCAGCCCTTACGACAGGGCTAATGAAAAACTGTTTTTT.

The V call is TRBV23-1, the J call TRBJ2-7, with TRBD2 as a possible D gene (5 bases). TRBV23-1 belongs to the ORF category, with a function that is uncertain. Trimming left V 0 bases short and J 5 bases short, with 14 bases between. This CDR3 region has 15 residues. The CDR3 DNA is TGCGCCAGCAGTCAATCTCTCAACAGAGGGAACGAGCAGTACTTC. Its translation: CASSQSLNRGNEQYF.

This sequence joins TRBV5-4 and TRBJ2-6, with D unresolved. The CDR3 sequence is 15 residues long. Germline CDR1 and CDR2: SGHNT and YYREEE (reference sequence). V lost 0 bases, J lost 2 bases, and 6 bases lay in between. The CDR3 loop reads CASSLGSTGANVLTF. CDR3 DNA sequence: TGTGCCAGCAGCTTGGGGTCGACTGGGGCCAACGTCCTGACTTTC.

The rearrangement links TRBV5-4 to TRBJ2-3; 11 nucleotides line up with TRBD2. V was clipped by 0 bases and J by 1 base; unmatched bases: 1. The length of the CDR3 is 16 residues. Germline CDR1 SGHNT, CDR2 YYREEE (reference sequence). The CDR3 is CASSLGGLAGTDTQYF. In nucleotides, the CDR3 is TGTGCCAGCAGCTTGGGGGGACTAGCGGGCACAGATACGCAGTATTTT.

CDR3 in amino acids: CASSLALGTGQYEQYF. DNA for the CDR3: TGTGCCAGCAGCTTGGCCTTAGGGACAGGGCAATACGAGCAGTACTTC. The chain combines TRBV5-6 with TRBJ2-7; 9 bases align to TRBD1. The CDR3 has 16 residues. The germline V gene encodes CDR1 SGHDT and CDR2 YYEEEE. The ends lost 0 bases at V and 4 bases at J; junction bases unmatched: 8.

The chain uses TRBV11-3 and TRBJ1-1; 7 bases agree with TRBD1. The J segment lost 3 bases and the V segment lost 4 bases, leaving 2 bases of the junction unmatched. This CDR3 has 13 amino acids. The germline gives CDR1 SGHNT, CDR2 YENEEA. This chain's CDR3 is CASSYTGDTEAFF. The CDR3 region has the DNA TGTGCCAGCAGCTATACAGGGGACACTGAAGCTTTCTTT.

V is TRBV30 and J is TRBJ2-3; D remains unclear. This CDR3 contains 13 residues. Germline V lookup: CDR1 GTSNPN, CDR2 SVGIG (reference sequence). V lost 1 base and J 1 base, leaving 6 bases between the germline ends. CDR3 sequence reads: CAWSAGGTDTQYF. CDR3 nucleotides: TGTGCCTGGAGTGCCGGTGGCACAGATACGCAGTATTTT.

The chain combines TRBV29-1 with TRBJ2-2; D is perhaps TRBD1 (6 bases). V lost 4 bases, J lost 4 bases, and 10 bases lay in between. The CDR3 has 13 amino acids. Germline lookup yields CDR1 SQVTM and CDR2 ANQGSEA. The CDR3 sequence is CSVGQATTGELFF. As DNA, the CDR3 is TGCAGCGTTGGACAGGCGACCACCGGGGAGCTGTTTTTT.

The chain's CDR3 is CASSLKPGGDTGELFF. Here the CDR3 DNA reads TGTGCCAGCAGCTTAAAACCGGGGGGGGACACCGGGGAGCTGTTTTTT. The chain is built from TRBV7-9 and TRBJ2-2; 8 bases align to TRBD2. The V segment lost 2 bases and the J segment 3 bases; nucleotides outside the gene matches: 5. CDR3 length: 16 amino acids. The germline CDR1 and CDR2 sequences are SEHNR and FQNEAQ (reference sequence).

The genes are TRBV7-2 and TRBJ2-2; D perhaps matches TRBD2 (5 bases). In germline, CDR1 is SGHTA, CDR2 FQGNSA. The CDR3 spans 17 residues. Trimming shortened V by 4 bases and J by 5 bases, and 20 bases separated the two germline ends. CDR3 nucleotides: TGTGCCAGCAGCTCCTCGAGGGAAACAGCGATGACCGGGGAGCTGTTTTTT. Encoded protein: CASSSSRETAMTGELFF.

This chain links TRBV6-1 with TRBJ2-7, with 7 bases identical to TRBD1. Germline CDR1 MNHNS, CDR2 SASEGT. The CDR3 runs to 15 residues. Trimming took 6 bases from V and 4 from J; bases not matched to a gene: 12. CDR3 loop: CASSTKGAPLYEQYF. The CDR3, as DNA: TGTGCCAGCAGCACCAAGGGGGCCCCGCTGTACGAGCAGTACTTC.

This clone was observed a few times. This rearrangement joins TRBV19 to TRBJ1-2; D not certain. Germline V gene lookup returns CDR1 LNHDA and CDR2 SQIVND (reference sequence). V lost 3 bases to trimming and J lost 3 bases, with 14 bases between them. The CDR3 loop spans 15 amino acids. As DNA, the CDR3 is TGTGCCAGTAGTATCCGGGTTAACCCAGACTATGGCTACACCTTC. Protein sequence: CASSIRVNPDYGYTF.

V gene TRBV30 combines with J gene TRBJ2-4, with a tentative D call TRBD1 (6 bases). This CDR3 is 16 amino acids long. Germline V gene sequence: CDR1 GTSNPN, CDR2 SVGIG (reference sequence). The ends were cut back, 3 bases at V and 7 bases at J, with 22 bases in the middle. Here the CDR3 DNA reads TGTGCCTGGAGCGCGGACAGCGGTTCTAAGGCTAACATTCAGTACTTC. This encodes CAWSADSGSKANIQYF.

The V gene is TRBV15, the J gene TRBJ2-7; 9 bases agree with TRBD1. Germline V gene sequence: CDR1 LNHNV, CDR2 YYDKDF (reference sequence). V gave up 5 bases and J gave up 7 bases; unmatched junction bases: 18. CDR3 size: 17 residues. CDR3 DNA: TGTGCCACCAGCCGAGGTCAGGGACAGGGAGTTACGGCGGAGCAGTACTTC. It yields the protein CATSRGQGQGVTAEQYF. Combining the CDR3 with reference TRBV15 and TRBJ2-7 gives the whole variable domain DAMVIQNPRYQVTQFGKPVTLSCSQTLNHNVMYWYQQKSSQAPKLLFHYYDKDFNNEADTPDNFQSRRPNTSFCFLDIRSPGLGDTAMYLCATSRGQGQGVTAEQYFGPGTRLTVT.

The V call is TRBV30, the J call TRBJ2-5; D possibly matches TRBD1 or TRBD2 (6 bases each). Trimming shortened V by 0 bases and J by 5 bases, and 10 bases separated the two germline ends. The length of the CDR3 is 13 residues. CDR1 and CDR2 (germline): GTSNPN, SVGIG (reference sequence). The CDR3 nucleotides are TGTGCCTGGAGTGTACGGGGGCGGGAGACCCAGTACTTC. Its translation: CAWSVRGRETQYF.

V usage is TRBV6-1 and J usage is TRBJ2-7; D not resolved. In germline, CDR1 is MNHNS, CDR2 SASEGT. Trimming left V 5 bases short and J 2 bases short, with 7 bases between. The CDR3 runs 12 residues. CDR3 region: CASSQRPYEQYF. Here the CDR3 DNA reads TGTGCCAGCAGTCAGAGACCCTACGAGCAGTACTTC.

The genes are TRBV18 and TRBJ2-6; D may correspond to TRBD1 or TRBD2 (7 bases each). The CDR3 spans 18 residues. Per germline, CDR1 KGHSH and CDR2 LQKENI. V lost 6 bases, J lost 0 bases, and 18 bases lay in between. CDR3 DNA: TGTGCCAGCTCGCCTCCGACAGGGACTATCTCTGGGGCCAACGTCCTGACTTTC. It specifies CASSPPTGTISGANVLTF.

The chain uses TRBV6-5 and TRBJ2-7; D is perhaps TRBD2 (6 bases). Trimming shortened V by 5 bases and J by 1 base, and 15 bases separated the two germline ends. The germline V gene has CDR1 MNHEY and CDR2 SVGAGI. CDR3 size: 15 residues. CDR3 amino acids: CASSMGTDLSYEQYF. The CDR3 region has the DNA TGTGCCAGCAGTATGGGGACTGATTTGTCCTACGAGCAGTACTTC.

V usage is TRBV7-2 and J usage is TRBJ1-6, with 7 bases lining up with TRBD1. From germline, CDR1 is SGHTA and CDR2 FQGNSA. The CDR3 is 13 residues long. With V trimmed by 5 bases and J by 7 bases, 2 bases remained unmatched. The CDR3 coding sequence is TGTGCCAGCAGCGTGGACAGGAATTCACCCCTCCACTTT. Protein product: CASSVDRNSPLHF.

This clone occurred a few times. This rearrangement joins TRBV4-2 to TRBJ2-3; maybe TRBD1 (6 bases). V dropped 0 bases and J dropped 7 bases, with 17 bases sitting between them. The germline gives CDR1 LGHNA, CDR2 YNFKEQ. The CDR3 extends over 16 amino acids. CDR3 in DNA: TGTGCCAGCAGCCAAGAAAGGGGGTCCTTGGGGCATACGCAGTATTTT. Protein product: CASSQERGSLGHTQYF.

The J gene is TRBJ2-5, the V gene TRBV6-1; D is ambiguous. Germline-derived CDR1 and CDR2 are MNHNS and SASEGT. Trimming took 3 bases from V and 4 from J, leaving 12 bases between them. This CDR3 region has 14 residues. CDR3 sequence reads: CASSDWGLGETQYF. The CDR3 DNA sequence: TGTGCCAGCAGTGATTGGGGTTTGGGAGAGACCCAGTACTTC.